One and the same sample provided the 8 T cell receptor beta chains below, sequenced in a study of T cell repertoires in cytomegalovirus infection. Using its own MiXCR run on the reads, TCRdb lists one record per CDR3 protein. The table lists 600,000 to 800,000 distinct CDR3 sequences, 24% of them singletons. Specimen: CD8+ T cells from PBMCs. These receptors were obtained from a human donor in good health (CMV status not recorded). Some clones in this sample may be carry-over from other donors' samples.

This chain uses TRBV27 with TRBJ2-3; no definite D call. Germline V gene data show CDR1 as MNHEY and CDR2 as SMNVEV (reference sequence). With 1 base removed from V and 0 bases from J, the gap between germline ends came to 8 bases. The CDR3 consists of 15 residues. CDR3 loop: CASSLYPGSTDTQYF. DNA of the CDR3: TGTGCCAGCAGTTTATATCCGGGTAGCACAGATACGCAGTATTTT.

This clonotype showed up many times. The rearrangement links TRBV7-2 to TRBJ2-1; a weak D match, TRBD2 (6 bases). Germline values: CDR1 SGHTA, CDR2 FQGNSA. Trimming pared 4 bases from V and 6 bases from J, leaving 16 bases between. The CDR3 loop spans 15 amino acids. CDR3 sequence reads: CASSYMDLGGNEQFF. The DNA for the CDR3 is TGTGCCAGCAGCTACATGGACCTCGGGGGCAATGAGCAGTTCTTC.

This clonotype was seen only a few times. The chain combines TRBV7-2 with TRBJ2-4; possibly TRBD2 for D (6 bases). The CDR3 has 13 amino acids. The germline CDR1 and CDR2 sequences are SGHTA and FQGNSA. CDR3 bases: TGTGGGGGCTCGGGGGTGGACGAAAACATTCAGTACTTC. Translated, it gives CGGSGVDENIQYF. The whole variable domain, filled in from reference TRBV7-2 and TRBJ2-4, reads GAGVSQSPSNKVTEKGKDVELRCDPISGHTALYWYRQSLGQGLEFLIYFQGNSAPDKSGLPSDRFSAERTGGSVSTLTIQRTQQEDSAVYLCGGSGVDENIQYFGAGTRLSVL.

The table lists this clonotype with many counts. The V and J genes are TRBV28 and TRBJ1-1, with D perhaps matching TRBD1 (6 bases). CDR3 size: 14 residues. V gave up 3 bases and J gave up 1 base, with 9 bases separating them. The germline V gene encodes CDR1 MDHEN and CDR2 SYDVKM. CDR3 loop: CASSFSGENTEAFF. The CDR3 DNA reads TGTGCCAGCAGTTTCTCAGGGGAGAACACTGAAGCTTTCTTT.

This clonotype was found many times. The chain joins TRBV5-6 to TRBJ1-2; D might be TRBD1 (6 bases). The germline gives CDR1 SGHDT, CDR2 YYEEEE. The CDR3 covers 17 residues. V lost 4 bases and J lost 5, with 24 bases in between. For the CDR3, the DNA is TGTGCCAGCAGCGGGGTCGACAGGTCCACGGCTGAATATGGCTACACCTTC. Its translation is CASSGVDRSTAEYGYTF.

This clonotype was found a few times. V gene TRBV4-1 combines with J gene TRBJ1-1, with 7 positions matching TRBD1. The CDR3 extends over 14 amino acids. Germline CDR1 reads MGHRA; CDR2 reads YSYEKL. V lost 3 bases, J lost 3 bases, and 4 bases stayed unmatched. CDR3 DNA sequence: TGCGCCAGCAGCCAGATTACAGGGGACACTGAAGCTTTCTTT. Translated: CASSQITGDTEAFF.

This clonotype was counted many times. The V gene is TRBV28, the J gene TRBJ2-5, with D hard to call. The length of the CDR3 is 14 residues. The germline gives CDR1 MDHEN, CDR2 SYDVKM. V was cut by 6 bases and J by 5 bases, with 16 bases left in between. CDR3 amino acids: CASSALTGAETQYF. CDR3 bases: TGTGCCAGCAGCGCCTTGACGGGCGCCGAGACCCAGTACTTC.

V gene TRBV2 combines with J gene TRBJ2-2; weak D call: TRBD1 (6 bases). Germline CDR1 reads SNHLY; CDR2 reads FYNNEI. With 6 bases removed from V and 2 bases from J, the gap between germline ends came to 13 bases. CDR3 length: 15 amino acids. CDR3 loop: CASRKGTHNTGELFF. The DNA of the CDR3 is TGTGCCAGCAGGAAGGGGACACATAACACCGGGGAGCTGTTTTTT.